This T cell receptor beta chain was found in a study of blood T cell repertoires in COVID-19. Study context: The study drew acute and convalescent COVID-19 samples from the United States, Italy and Spain. Nucleic acid was either cDNA or gDNA, and it came from T cells, B-cell-depleted T cells, or PBMCs.

As processed by the authors: Amplification of reference gene primers provided the estimated nucleated cell counts. Clones were read by immunoSEQ multiplex PCR, and TCRdb kept only the in-frame ones, dropping some. The V and J calls and clone size come from that table; D and trimming were worked out from the DNA. Of 200,000 to 250,000 clones listed, 87% are singletons. This TCR was recovered from a man between 18 and 35 years old with active or convalescent COVID-19. Sequencing used peripheral blood.

The CDR3 reads CASSRDWVAPYSNQPQHF. The CDR3 DNA sequence: TGTGCCAGCAGCCGGGACTGGGTAGCGCCGTATAGCAATCAGCCCCAGCATTTT. The chain uses TRBV6-2 or TRBV6-3 and TRBJ1-5, with D maybe TRBD1 (5 bases). Germline lookup yields CDR1 MNHEY and CDR2 SVGEGT. The V end was cut by 6 bases, the J end by 0 bases, with 21 bases between. The CDR3 contains 18 residues.